Sequencing of this T cell receptor (beta chain) was carried out in a study of neoadjuvant anti-PD-1 for oral cavity cancer (dated by TCRdb to about 2021). Looking at the study overall: Before curative-intent surgical resection, most patients were given three to four biweekly doses of nivolumab at 3 mg/kg. Patients with complete response, partial response or stable disease by RECIST 1.1 were defined as responders, whereas patients with progression were defined as non-responders. Patients without progression received a fourth nivolumab dose around day 43 and underwent definitive surgical resection on days 50-56. The parent correlative cohort included some 13 patients, with an approximately 31% response rate.

Overall study results and their limits: After neoadjuvant nivolumab, T cell clonality (Gini index) in PBMCs was significantly higher in non-responders than in responders. Higher pretreatment blood Treg/Th17 ratios correlated with higher pretreatment blood TCRbeta clonality and lower post-treatment tumor TCRbeta clonality. The TCR analyses had only a few patients in each response group, and the authors called for validation in larger cohorts.

The CDR3 contains 13 residues, cysteine and phenylalanine counted. Just CDR3 DNA is preserved here, 39 bases in frame from base 1. Per the germline V gene, SGHDT is the CDR1 and YYEEEE is the CDR2. At the junction V is shortened by 2 bases and J by 4 bases, with 7 bases in between. PBMC libraries used mostly 450 to 500 ng of input genomic DNA for deep sequencing, with six replicates per sample. The immunoSEQ hsTCRbeta kit was used to prepare TCRbeta libraries according to the manufacturer's instructions. An Illumina NovaSeq 6000 S4 flow cell was used to sequence the final libraries, which had first been combined to 3 nM. Per the source publication's procedure: The immunoSEQ Analyzer handled quality control and preprocessing of the raw data. The analysis was limited to productive rearrangements, and each clonotype was defined by a unique CDR3 amino acid sequence. Repertoire clonality was estimated as the Gini-Simpson index, computed with the R package tcR. Gini indices were compared with Student's t test, and associations with tumor size change were assessed by Pearson correlation. The source is immuneACCESS, and TCRdb retained only in-frame sequences with V and J called. Part of the clones is not carried over; for the studies checked, unresolved V genes explain less than half of this, and the remainder is unexplained. Clone size and the V and J calls come from that table; the DNA yielded D and trimming. In all, the sample holds more than 12,000 clones, and 65% to 75% of those were seen once. The ten biggest clones cover roughly 2% of the sample.

The intended sense of this specimen's time point label: before neoadjuvant nivolumab. None of the patients had received prior systemic or radiation treatment, and all were newly diagnosed with stage II-IVA oral cavity squamous cell carcinoma. The cohort consisted of patients with HPV-negative, locally advanced oral cavity squamous cell carcinoma. Peripheral blood mononuclear cells were analyzed directly, without maintenance or expansion in culture. Samples came from a longitudinal correlative study of a single-arm phase II trial of neoadjuvant nivolumab in oral cavity squamous cell carcinoma. Subject-matched pre- and post-treatment PBMCs and tumors from three responders and three non-responders underwent genomic DNA-based TCRbeta sequencing. Peripheral blood mononuclear cells were drawn once before nivolumab treatment and a second time after treatment, when surgery took place. The Maxwell RSC DNA from Cells kit was used to isolate genomic DNA from PBMCs.

This clone has a handful of counts. The antigen it recognizes is unknown. No per-base quality is available; no much larger clone lies one base away. The sequence joins TRBV5-6 to TRBJ1-5; a tentative D call is TRBD1 (5 bases match). The origin of this receptor is a person aged 35-79 years with oral cavity squamous cell carcinoma. The sample was PBMCs, taken before nivolumab (anti-PD-1) treatment. Read as DNA, the sequence is TGTGCCAGCAGCTTACAGGAAAATCAGCCCCAGCATTTT. This gives the protein CASSLQENQPQHF.